This TCR beta chain is drawn from a study of OX40 agonist ivuxolimab in advanced cancers. Sequencing was performed with immunoSEQ multiplex PCR; in TCRdb, only in-frame clones are kept and a portion is missing. The repertoire includes nearly 85,000 clones, approximately 82% of them detected once, and about 0.8% sits in the top ten. Prior autoimmune disease or systemic immunosuppression barred patients. CDR1 is SGHTA, CDR2 FQGNSA, per germline. This CDR3 is 16 amino acids long. The V and J ends lost 4 bases and 10 bases, in that order; junction bases with no gene match: 12. Concerning this clone: The antigen is unknown.

Study conclusions and caveats: Some patients without response likewise showed low normalized clonal expansion.

The sequencing used CD4+ or CD8+ T cells sorted from blood, collected in a trial of the OX40 agonist ivuxolimab. The clonotype was recovered from an adult with an advanced solid tumor such as melanoma, head and neck, liver or kidney cancer. The V and J genes are TRBV7-2 and TRBJ2-1; 11 bases fit TRBD2. In nucleotides, the CDR3 is TGTGCCAGCAGCTCCAGTAGCGGGGGGGCCAGGAGGGAGCAGTTCTTC. Its protein is CASSSSSGGARREQFF.